Detailed here is one TCR beta chain. The table lists this clone with a few counts. Its antigen specificity is not known. Base quality data are lacking; no much larger clone is found one base away. This sample was taken from a study of long-term antiretroviral therapy in people with HIV (dated by TCRdb to between 2020 and 2023). As for the study more broadly: The earliest samples were collected approximately a decade before the 2015 WHO recommendation for immediate ART, a period when ART was typically delayed until CD4 counts fell. No cross-contamination during QIAcube processing was seen in test extractions of a monoclonal T-cell line run alongside around 31 polyclonal samples. Among the roughly 30 participants with HIV, eleven were female. A retrospective serial study tested whether ART initiation and durable HIV suppression were associated with changes in peripheral blood TRB repertoire composition and diversity. The cohort contributed about 200 cryopreserved PBMC samples from 30 adults with confirmed HIV infection, collected serially over a mean of about 6 years (range 1-12).

To be included, a participant needed at least one PBMC sample from before ART initiation plus at least two post-ART samples. Every participant with HIV received treatment in the United States of America. Before DNA extraction, cryopreserved samples of roughly 0.9-11 million PBMC were thawed and washed. At the time of the earliest PBMC sample, participants with HIV were aged between roughly 23 and 60 years. Each participant contributed PBMC samples from 1-4 timepoints before ART initiation and 2-8 timepoints after ART initiation, with a median of 7 samples. For every participant, serial HIV viral load, CD4+ T-cell count, ART history and demographic data were obtained. A Qiagen kit on a QIAcube was used to extract genomic DNA from unsorted PBMC, with samples processed in batches of 12. On the study overall, not on this receptor specifically: Limited PBMC availability meant only the TCR beta chain was sequenced, without alpha chain pairing. Inferences about post-ART repertoire changes were limited because no data were available on ART adherence, viral resistance or therapy changes. Expanded TRB clones identified before ART initiation dominated the repertoire at all time points, although this dominance fluctuated and declined in many PLHIV after ART. The samples were dated from about 2004 to 2018, and the ART regimens that were used may be less effective than current ART regimens. CDR3 length ranges in HIV repertoires were narrower than in controls, and network structure suggested an antigen-experienced repertoire with only a slight naive shift after ART. Because pre-ART samples had limited cell numbers, unsorted PBMC were profiled rather than sorted CD4+ and CD8+ T cells. Starting ART was linked to a significant rise in TRB diversity, yet even with long-term ART the diversity remained significantly lower than in transplant donor controls.

The immunoSEQ hsTCRB v3.0 assay was used at survey level resolution to sequence the TRB variable region. The targeted TRB sequencing depth was roughly 40,000-55,000 T-cell genomes per sample. Pooled TRB libraries were sequenced on an Illumina MiSeq with a v3 150-cycle kit. On the authors' methods: Repertoire analysis was performed in R inside a reproducible Nextflow workflow that covered QC, data transformation and analysis. Custom analyses were implemented in LymphoSeq2, an R package for AIRR-Seq data exploration. A few samples yielding fewer than 5000 total TRB sequences were excluded, leaving 150 to 200 analyzed HIV repertoires. Among the approximately 190 HIV repertoires that were kept, under 60 were collected before ART initiation and 120 to 140 were collected after ART initiation. Repertoires were downsampled to 5000 TRB nucleotide sequences, and summary statistics were averaged over 100 downsampling iterations. TRB sequences were retained for analysis only if CDR3 regions of at least seven amino acids were present. A Shannon entropy-derived clonality score and the Gini coefficient were used to measure diversity. In repertoire networks, the top 5000 CDR3 amino acid sequences were linked whenever an edit distance of one separated two sequences. For TRB CDR3 amino acid sequences, GLIPH2 was used to predict antigen specificity groups and MHC restriction. To flag known CMV, EBV, HIV or tissue antigen associations, CDR3 amino acid sequences were matched against VDJdb and McPAS-TCR. Pre-ART, post-ART and control groups were compared with Wilcoxon signed-rank tests and Holm-Bonferroni correction. TCRdb limited this immuneACCESS table to in-frame rearrangements with V and J called. A share of clones is missing; checked studies link under half to unresolved V genes, and the rest is unexplained. The V and J calls and clone size were taken over from that table, and D and trimming were inferred from the DNA. This sample is represented by 30,000 to 40,000 clones; nearly 90% of them were singletons. Roughly 13% of the sample rests with the top ten.

Taken from the germline V gene (reference sequence), the CDR1 and CDR2 loops are LNHDA and SQIVND. The CDR3 goes from the cysteine to the phenylalanine over 14 residues. This entry keeps only the CDR3 DNA: 42 bases, framed from base 1. Trimming removed 1 base from V and 3 bases from J; the gene matches leave 0 bases unexplained. This TCR derives from a man younger than 30 with HIV. The source was unsorted PBMCs, collected 1.1 years after starting antiretroviral therapy. The chain links TRBV19 with TRBJ2-7; 10 nucleotides in the junction match TRBD1. CDR3 protein: CASSIGTGGYEQYF. Read as DNA, the sequence is TGTGCCAGTAGTATAGGGACAGGGGGCTACGAGCAGTACTTC.